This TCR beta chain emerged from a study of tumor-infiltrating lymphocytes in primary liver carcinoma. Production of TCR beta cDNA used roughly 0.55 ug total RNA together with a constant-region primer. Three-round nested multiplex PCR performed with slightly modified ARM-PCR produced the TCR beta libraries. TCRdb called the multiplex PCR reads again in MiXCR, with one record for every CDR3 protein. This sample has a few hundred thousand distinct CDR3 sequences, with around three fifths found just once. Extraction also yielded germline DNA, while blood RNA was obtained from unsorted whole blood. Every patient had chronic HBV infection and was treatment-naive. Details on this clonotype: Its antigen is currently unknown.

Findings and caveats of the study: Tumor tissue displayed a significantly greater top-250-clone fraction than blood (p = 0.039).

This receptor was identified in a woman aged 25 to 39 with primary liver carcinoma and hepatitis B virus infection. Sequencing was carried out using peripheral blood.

As DNA, the CDR3 is TGCGCCAGCAGCGCGGGCGAGCAGTACTTC. This gives the protein CASSAGEQYF. V is TRBV10-2 and J is TRBJ2-7; the D gene is possibly TRBD2 (5 bases). Germline CDR1 is WSHSY and CDR2 is SAAADI. The CDR3 consists of 10 residues. Between the trimmed V and J ends, which lost 6 bases and 6 bases, there was a span of 6 bases.